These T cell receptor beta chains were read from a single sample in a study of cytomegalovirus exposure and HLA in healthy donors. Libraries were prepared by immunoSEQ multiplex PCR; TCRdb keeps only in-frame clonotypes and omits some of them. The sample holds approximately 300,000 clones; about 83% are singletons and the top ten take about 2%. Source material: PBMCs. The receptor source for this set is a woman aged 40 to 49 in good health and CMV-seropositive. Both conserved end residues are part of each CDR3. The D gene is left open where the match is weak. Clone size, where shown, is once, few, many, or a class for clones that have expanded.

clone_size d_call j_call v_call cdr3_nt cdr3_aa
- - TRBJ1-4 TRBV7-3 TGTGCCAGCAGCTTAGGACAGAGGCCACGTGGGCATGAAAAACTGTTTTTT CASSLGQRPRGHEKLFF
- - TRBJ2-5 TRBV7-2 TGTGCCAGCAGCTTGTCCCTTCAACTGGAGACCCAGTACTTC CASSLSLQLETQYF
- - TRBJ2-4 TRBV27 TGTGCCAGCAGTCCCCGACATCTTCTAGCCAAAAACATTCAGTACTTC CASSPRHLLAKNIQYF
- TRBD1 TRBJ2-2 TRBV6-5 TGTGCCAGCAGTTACGGTTCGGGACAGGGTCCCGGGGAGCTGTTTTTT CASSYGSGQGPGELFF
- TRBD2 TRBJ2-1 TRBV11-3 TGTGCCAGCACCGAAGGGACTAGCGGGAGTCAGCAGTTCTTC CASTEGTSGSQQFF
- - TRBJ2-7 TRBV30 TGTGCCTGGGGGGCTTCGGGTTCCGGCGAGCAGTACTTC CAWGASGSGEQYF
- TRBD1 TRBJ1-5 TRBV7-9 TGTGCCAGCAGCGGACAGGGGGCCTATAGCAATCAGCCCCAGCATTTT CASSGQGAYSNQPQHF
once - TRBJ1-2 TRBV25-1 TGTGCCAGCAGTGGACACGGGACTGTTAACTATGGCTACACCTTC CASSGHGTVNYGYTF
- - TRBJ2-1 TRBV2 TGTGCCAGCAGTGAGACGGGAGCGATGAATGAGCAGTTCTTC CASSETGAMNEQFF
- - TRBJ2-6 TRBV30 TGTGCCTGGAGTCGGTCTTCTGGGGCCAACGTCCTGACTTTC CAWSRSSGANVLTF
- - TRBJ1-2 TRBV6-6 TGTGCCAGCAGCCCTCGGCAGGGGACCCATGGCTACACCTTC CASSPRQGTHGYTF
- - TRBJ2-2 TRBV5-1 TGCGCCAGCAGCCCGGGACGGGGGACCGGGGAGCTGTTTTTT CASSPGRGTGELFF
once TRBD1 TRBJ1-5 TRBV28 TGTGCCAGCAGTCCCCCGACAGGGGTTGGCAATCAGCCCCAGCATTTT CASSPPTGVGNQPQHF
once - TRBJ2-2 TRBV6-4 TGTGCCAGCAGTGACGGGCAGGAAGGGGAGCTGTTTTTT CASSDGQEGELFF
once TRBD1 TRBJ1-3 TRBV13 TGTGCCAGCAGCTTAGCCCTGGACAGGGAAGGTGGAAACACCATATATTTT CASSLALDREGGNTIYF
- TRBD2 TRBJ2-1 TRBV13 TGTGCCAGCAGCTTAGGGACTAGCGGGCAGTTCTTC CASSLGTSGQFF
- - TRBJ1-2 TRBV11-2 TGTGCCAGCAGCTTAGAGGACTCTAGTAACTATGGCTACACCTTC CASSLEDSSNYGYTF
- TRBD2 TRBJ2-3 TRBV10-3 TGTGCCATCAGTGCAGGGACTAGCGGGAGGGCCGAGGATACGCAGTATTTT CAISAGTSGRAEDTQYF
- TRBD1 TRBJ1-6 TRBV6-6 TGTGCCAGCAGTGACGGGACAGCGAATAATTCACCCCTCCACTTT CASSDGTANNSPLHF
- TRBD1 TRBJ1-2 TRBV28 TGTGCCAGCATTTCAACAGGGGGAGGCTACACCTTC CASISTGGGYTF
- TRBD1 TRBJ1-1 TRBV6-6 TGTGCCAGCGGTCGACAGGGTACGATGAACACTGAAGCTTTCTTT CASGRQGTMNTEAFF
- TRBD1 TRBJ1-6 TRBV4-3 TGCGCCAGCAGCCAAGAACTTGCGACAGGGGCTTCACCCCTCCACTTT CASSQELATGASPLHF
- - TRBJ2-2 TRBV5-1 TGCGCCAGCAGCCGCGGGGCGGACACCGGGGAGCTGTTTTTT CASSRGADTGELFF
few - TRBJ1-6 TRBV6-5 TGTGCCAGCAGTAAAGACAGCCGGTACTCACCCCTCCACTTT CASSKDSRYSPLHF
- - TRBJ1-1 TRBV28 TGTGCCAGCAGTTTATCCGGGATTGAGGCTTTCTTT CASSLSGIEAFF